One and the same sample provided the 30 T cell receptor beta chains below, sequenced in a study of T cells after yellow fever vaccination. One entry per CDR3 protein results from TCRdb running MiXCR on the 5' RACE reads. Of nearly 550,000 distinct CDR3 sequences in the sample, about 19% are singletons; the top ten hold 14%. This sample comprised PBMCs, obtained 15 days after the yellow fever booster vaccination. The receptors were gathered from a man younger than 40 who received the YFV17D yellow fever vaccine.

The rearrangement links TRBV11-3 to TRBJ2-2, with D possibly being TRBD1 or TRBD2 (5 bases each). The germline V gene encodes CDR1 SGHNT and CDR2 YENEEA. The CDR3 totals 13 residues. Trimming shortened V by 3 bases and J by 7 bases, and 9 bases separated the two germline ends. CDR3: CASSFSGGGELFF. The CDR3 DNA reads as TGTGCCAGCAGCTTCTCTGGGGGCGGGGAGCTGTTTTTT.

The rearrangement links TRBV6-5 to TRBJ2-7; TRBD1 matches at 10 bases. Germline CDR1 and CDR2: MNHEY and SVGAGI. The CDR3 has 12 amino acids. V lost 8 bases, J lost 7 bases, and 5 bases stayed unmatched. CDR3 nucleotides: TGTGCCAGCGGGACAGGGGTGCGGGAGCAGTACTTC. Protein sequence: CASGTGVREQYF.

The rearrangement joins TRBV7-2 to TRBJ2-5; 10 nucleotides match TRBD2. Germline V gene sequence: CDR1 SGHTA, CDR2 FQGNSA. V dropped 2 bases and J dropped 4; count of bases not matched to a gene: 4. The CDR3 sequence is 15 residues long. CDR3 bases: TGTGCCAGCAGCTTACCTAGCGGGAGACGAGAGACCCAGTACTTC. This sequence encodes CASSLPSGRRETQYF.

Only a few counts were recorded for this clonotype. The chain employs TRBV7-9 and TRBJ2-2, with TRBD2 matching over 8 bases. The V segment lost 5 bases and the J segment 8 bases; nucleotides outside the gene matches: 10. The CDR3 is 15 residues long. Germline CDR1 reads SEHNR; CDR2 reads FQNEAQ (reference sequence). The DNA of the CDR3 is TGTGCCAGCAGCCCGACTAGCGCCTCCCGGGGGGAGCTGTTTTTT. Protein: CASSPTSASRGELFF.

The V call is TRBV5-6, the J call TRBJ2-5; 9 bases are shared with TRBD2. This CDR3 is 13 amino acids long. Looked up from germline, CDR1 is SGHDT and CDR2 is YYEEEE. The J segment lost 7 bases and the V segment lost 4 bases, leaving 5 bases of the junction unmatched. The CDR3 region has the DNA TGTGCCAGCAGCCCTAGCGGGATCACGACCCAGTACTTC. Its translation is CASSPSGITTQYF.

The V gene is TRBV7-9, the J gene TRBJ1-1, with no clear D. Trimming left V 5 bases short and J 1 base short, with 14 bases between. This CDR3 spans 15 amino acids. CDR1 SEHNR and CDR2 FQNEAQ come from the germline V gene (reference sequence). CDR3: CASSAGLTENTEAFF. CDR3 in DNA: TGTGCCAGCAGCGCAGGACTCACGGAGAACACTGAAGCTTTCTTT.

This clonotype was detected only a few times. The chain recombines TRBV4-2 with TRBJ2-2, with D tentatively TRBD1 (6 bases). Trimming shortened V by 0 bases and J by 6 bases, and 8 bases separated the two germline ends. The germline V gene encodes CDR1 LGHNA and CDR2 YNFKEQ. The CDR3 contains 14 residues. This CDR3 reads CASSQDRGPGELFF. CDR3 sequence (DNA): TGTGCCAGCAGCCAAGACAGGGGACCCGGGGAGCTGTTTTTT.

In its sample, this clonotype was seen a few times. This chain joins TRBV6-2 or TRBV6-3 and TRBJ2-2; D is perhaps TRBD2 (5 bases). This CDR3 has 14 residues. Germline CDR1 MNHEY, CDR2 SVGEGT. Deletions cut 6 bases from V and 4 bases from J, with 12 bases between. The CDR3 bases are TGTGCCAGCAGCCCTATTAGCGCCACCGGGGAGCTGTTTTTT. The encoded protein is CASSPISATGELFF.

The chain joins TRBV10-3 to TRBJ2-7; possible D gene TRBD2, 5 bases. Trimming cost V 3 bases and J 5 bases, with 14 bases left between them. Per the germline V gene, CDR1 is ENHRY and CDR2 is SYGVKD. This CDR3 contains 14 residues. The CDR3 reads CAISDGEVTHEQYF. The CDR3, as DNA: TGTGCCATCAGTGACGGGGAAGTTACCCACGAGCAGTACTTC.

The chain links TRBV28 to TRBJ2-1; D remains ambiguous. The CDR3 runs 15 residues. Germline V lookup: CDR1 MDHEN, CDR2 SYDVKM. V shed 4 bases and J shed 5 bases, with 15 bases lying between them. The CDR3 DNA is TGTGCCAGCAGTTCGGTTCTCGCTAGGAACAATGAGCAGTTCTTC. Its protein product is CASSSVLARNNEQFF.

This clonotype was recorded a few times. V and J are TRBV7-2 and TRBJ1-2, with 8 positions matching TRBD1. The CDR3 consists of 17 residues. CDR1 and CDR2 (germline): SGHTA, FQGNSA. V was pared by 5 bases and J by 0 bases, with 11 bases of the junction left unmatched. The CDR3 region is CASSPWTGRNSNYGYTF. CDR3 nucleotides: TGTGCCAGCAGCCCCTGGACAGGGCGAAATTCTAACTATGGCTACACCTTC.

This clonotype was detected a few times. The genes are TRBV5-1 and TRBJ1-2; D remains ambiguous. Deletions cut 0 bases from V and 4 bases from J, with 7 bases between. The CDR3 is 13 amino acids. Germline V gene sequence: CDR1 SGHRS, CDR2 YFSETQ. CDR3: CASSLGSPYGYTF. CDR3 coding DNA: TGCGCCAGCAGCTTGGGCAGTCCCTATGGCTACACCTTC.

In this sample, this clonotype turned up a few times. The chain is built from TRBV30 and TRBJ2-5; D is unresolved. V lost 2 bases and J 5 bases, leaving 12 bases between the germline ends. Germline loops: CDR1 GTSNPN, CDR2 SVGIG (reference sequence). The CDR3 totals 13 residues. The CDR3 sequence is CAWSREIWETQYF. As DNA, the CDR3 is TGTGCCTGGAGTAGGGAAATCTGGGAGACCCAGTACTTC.

This clonotype was observed a handful of times. The chain couples TRBV15 to TRBJ2-1; no clear D. Germline V gives CDR1 LNHNV, CDR2 YYDKDF (reference sequence). The length of the CDR3 is 14 residues. V dropped 0 bases and J dropped 6 bases, with 9 bases sitting between them. The CDR3: CATSRDQLANEQFF. As DNA, the CDR3 is TGTGCCACCAGCAGAGATCAACTGGCCAATGAGCAGTTCTTC.

The V call is TRBV2, the J call TRBJ2-7, with 9 bases lining up with TRBD1. This CDR3 spans 14 amino acids. Germline V lookup: CDR1 SNHLY, CDR2 FYNNEI. J lost 5 bases, V lost 6 bases, and 8 bases had no gene match. The CDR3 sequence is CASRGQGTRDEQYF. In nucleotides, the CDR3 is TGTGCCAGCAGGGGACAGGGAACAAGGGACGAGCAGTACTTC.

This clonotype appeared a few times. The rearrangement links TRBV10-3 to TRBJ2-3, with 10 bases fitting TRBD2. CDR1 is ENHRY, CDR2 SYGVKD, per germline. With V trimmed by 1 base and J by 0 bases, 4 bases remained unmatched. The CDR3 length is 17 residues. The CDR3 here is CAISELTSGSSTDTQYF. The DNA for the CDR3 is TGTGCCATCAGTGAGTTGACTAGCGGGTCTAGCACAGATACGCAGTATTTT.

The chain joins TRBV5-1 to TRBJ2-2; D possibly corresponds to TRBD2 (6 bases). The CDR3 is 17 amino acids. Trimming left V 4 bases short and J 4 bases short, with 20 bases between. Germline V gene sequence: CDR1 SGHRS, CDR2 YFSETQ. The CDR3 nucleotides are TGCGCCAGCAGCAGACGGCGGGCGACGGAGGGCACCGGGGAGCTGTTTTTT. It encodes CASSRRRATEGTGELFF.

The rearrangement uses TRBV11-3 and TRBJ2-5; no clear D gene. The length of the CDR3 is 13 residues. Germline CDR1 reads SGHNT; CDR2 reads YENEEA. Trimming took 1 base from V and 6 from J, leaving 9 bases between them. CDR3 loop: CASSLGSEKTQYF. CDR3 DNA sequence: TGTGCCAGCAGCTTAGGTAGTGAGAAGACCCAGTACTTC.

This clonotype occurred a few times. V is TRBV9 and J is TRBJ2-1; D remains unclear. Trimming took 0 bases from V and 5 from J, leaving 12 bases between them. Germline CDR1 reads SGDLS; CDR2 reads YYNGEE. CDR3 size: 15 residues. The CDR3 region is CASSVAPTLDNEQFF. The CDR3 coding sequence is TGTGCCAGCAGCGTAGCGCCCACGTTGGACAATGAGCAGTTCTTC.

J is TRBJ1-5 and V is TRBV20-1; 11 positions agree with TRBD1. The ends lost 6 bases at V and 5 bases at J; junction bases unmatched: 0. The germline V gene has CDR1 DFQATT and CDR2 SNEGSKA (reference sequence). The CDR3 is 12 residues long. CDR3 coding DNA: TGCAGTGCGGACAGGGGGCATCAGCCCCAGCATTTT. Protein: CSADRGHQPQHF.

The V and J genes are TRBV15 and TRBJ2-4; 9 bases fit TRBD1. With V trimmed by 1 base and J by 6 bases, 7 bases remained unmatched. Germline V gene sequence: CDR1 LNHNV, CDR2 YYDKDF (reference sequence). The CDR3 runs to 16 residues. CDR3 residues: CATSRAQGALGNIQYF. In DNA, the CDR3 is TGTGCCACCAGCAGAGCACAGGGGGCGCTCGGAAACATTCAGTACTTC.

This clonotype was counted a few times. This chain connects TRBV12-3 or TRBV12-4 to TRBJ1-2; a possible D gene is TRBD1 (5 bases). V gave up 6 bases and J gave up 6 bases, with 20 bases separating them. The CDR3 has 15 residues. DNA for the CDR3: TGTGCCAGCAGCCCTACCCCCGCCGGGGCAGATGGCTACACCTTC. It specifies CASSPTPAGADGYTF.

This clonotype came up a few times. The V call is TRBV29-1, the J call TRBJ2-7, with TRBD2 identical over 11 bases. V was pared by 2 bases and J by 6 bases, with 0 bases of the junction left unmatched. The CDR3 sequence is 12 residues long. In germline, CDR1 is SQVTM, CDR2 ANQGSEA. The chain's CDR3 is CSVELAGGEQYF. The CDR3 nucleotides are TGCAGCGTTGAACTAGCGGGAGGCGAGCAGTACTTC.

This clonotype was observed a few times. CDR3 DNA: TGTGCCAGCAGCGTTGACGACACTGAAGCTTTCTTT. This encodes CASSVDDTEAFF. The V gene is TRBV9, the J gene TRBJ1-1; D remains unclear. With 2 bases removed from V and 3 bases from J, the gap between germline ends came to 5 bases. The CDR3 contains 12 residues. Germline CDR1 SGDLS, CDR2 YYNGEE.

This clonotype came up many times. The genes are TRBV7-9 and TRBJ2-7; D perhaps matches TRBD1 (5 bases). CDR3 length: 15 residues. Germline V gene sequence: CDR1 SEHNR, CDR2 FQNEAQ (reference sequence). Trimming cost V 5 bases and J 2 bases, with 16 bases left between them. CDR3 sequence reads: CASSLTDIQAYEQYF. As DNA, the CDR3 is TGTGCCAGCAGCCTGACGGACATTCAAGCCTACGAGCAGTACTTC.

CDR3 sequence reads: CASSQPSGTGETGELFF. In nucleotides, the CDR3 is TGCGCCAGCAGCCAACCTTCCGGGACAGGGGAGACCGGGGAGCTGTTTTTT. The chain has TRBV4-3 and TRBJ2-2; 10 nucleotides line up with TRBD1. Germline CDR1 LGHNA, CDR2 YSLEER. The CDR3 contains 17 residues. With 2 bases clipped from V and 5 bases from J, the junction kept 8 bases outside the gene matches.

V and J are TRBV25-1 and TRBJ2-3; no firm D call. Germline CDR1 is MGHDK and CDR2 is SYGVNS. The CDR3 is 9 amino acids. V was pared by 11 bases and J by 6 bases, with 6 bases between. This CDR3 is CAAGDTQYF. Here the CDR3 DNA reads TGTGCCGCTGGGGATACGCAGTATTTT.

This clonotype was found a few times. The J gene is TRBJ2-1, the V gene TRBV28, with 12 bases aligning to TRBD2. Germline V gene data show CDR1 as MDHEN and CDR2 as SYDVKM. V trimming: 8 bases; J trimming: 3 bases; junction bases outside the gene matches: 8. The CDR3 loop spans 16 amino acids. CDR3 bases: TGTGCCAGCGGAGAAGGACTAGCGGGATACTACAATGAGCAGTTCTTC. Encoded protein: CASGEGLAGYYNEQFF.

CDR3 in amino acids: CASSEWGDPYNEQFF. For the CDR3, the DNA is TGTGCCAGCAGTGAGTGGGGGGACCCCTACAATGAGCAGTTCTTC. The chain carries TRBV2 and TRBJ2-1, with D maybe TRBD2 (6 bases). The CDR3 is made up of 15 amino acids. Germline V CDR1 and CDR2: SNHLY, FYNNEI. V was trimmed by 3 bases and J by 2 bases, leaving 11 bases between them.

V usage is TRBV4-3 and J usage is TRBJ2-2; 7 positions agree with TRBD1. Germline assignment: CDR1 LGHNA and CDR2 YSLEER. The CDR3 length is 17 residues. V lost 6 bases and J lost 1; bases outside the gene matches: 11. The CDR3, as DNA: TGCGCCAGCAGACGAGAGCACCGGGACAGGAACACCGGGGAGCTGTTTTTT. As protein: CASRREHRDRNTGELFF.